The 10 T cell receptor beta chains below come from one sample, sequenced in a study of blood T cell repertoires in COVID-19. The table came from immunoSEQ multiplex PCR; TCRdb's copy has only in-frame clones and leaves some out. The sample lists about 210,000 clones, around 86% occurring once. The material sequenced was PBMCs or T cells enriched from blood (not recorded which). These receptors were obtained from a man younger than 40 in a cohort exposed to, infected with or recovered from COVID-19 (not recorded which).

This clone has only one observation. J is TRBJ2-7 and V is TRBV19; TRBD2 agrees at 9 bases. Germline CDR1 is LNHDA and CDR2 is SQIVND (reference sequence). The V gene end was trimmed by 2 bases and the J gene end by 4 bases; junction bases not matched to a gene: 12. The CDR3 spans 17 residues. CDR3 sequence (DNA): TGTGCCAGTAGTATAATCGGTAGCGGGAGTTTAAGATACGAGCAGTACTTC. Its translation is CASSIIGSGSLRYEQYF.

The chain employs TRBV19 and TRBJ2-1, with 9 bases identical to TRBD1. The CDR3 is made up of 16 amino acids. Trimming at V came to 5 bases and at J to 1 base, leaving 6 bases not matched to a gene. Germline CDR1 is LNHDA and CDR2 is SQIVND (reference sequence). This chain's CDR3 is CASSPQGAPSYNEQFF. The CDR3 bases are TGTGCCAGTAGTCCACAGGGGGCGCCTTCCTACAATGAGCAGTTCTTC.

This chain joins TRBV7-2 and TRBJ2-7, with 10 bases identical to TRBD1. This CDR3 spans 14 amino acids. With 5 bases clipped from V and 4 bases from J, the junction kept 5 bases outside the gene matches. Per the germline V gene, CDR1 is SGHTA and CDR2 is FQGNSA. The CDR3 reads CASSLDRGQYEQYF. As DNA, the CDR3 is TGTGCCAGCAGCCTTGACAGGGGGCAATACGAGCAGTACTTC.

The chain uses TRBV28 and TRBJ2-7, with D maybe TRBD2 (7 bases). CDR1 and CDR2 (germline): MDHEN, SYDVKM. Deletions cut 6 bases from V and 5 bases from J, with 20 bases between. This CDR3 is built from 15 residues. DNA of the CDR3: TGTGCCAGCAGCGCCACCCGAGGGGGGGACGACGAGCAGTACTTC. This gives the protein CASSATRGGDDEQYF.

The gene calls are TRBV6-1 and TRBJ2-7, with TRBD2 matching over 8 bases. This CDR3 region has 16 residues. The junction had 9 bases not matched to a gene; V was cut back by 3 bases and J by 2 bases. The germline V gene has CDR1 MNHNS and CDR2 SASEGT. CDR3 in DNA: TGTGCCAGCAGTGAGTATAGCGGGATAGAAACCTACGAGCAGTACTTC. This gives the protein CASSEYSGIETYEQYF.

This rearrangement joins TRBV24-1 to TRBJ2-1; 13 positions match TRBD2. J was trimmed by 2 bases and V by 2 bases; bases with no gene match: 11. The length of the CDR3 is 20 residues. The germline V gene has CDR1 KGHDR and CDR2 SFDVKD. Written as DNA, the CDR3 is TGTGCCACCAGTGATTCTAAACCACCCGGACTAGCGGGGGCCTACAATGAGCAGTTCTTC. This translates into CATSDSKPPGLAGAYNEQFF.

V is TRBV10-1 and J is TRBJ1-1; no definite D call. V was clipped by 1 base and J by 2 bases, with 5 bases between them. CDR1 and CDR2 from the germline V gene are WNHNN and SYGVQD (reference sequence). The CDR3 length is 13 residues. The DNA of the CDR3 is TGCGCCAGCAGTGAGTGGAGTAACACTGAAGCTTTCTTT. Translating gives CASSEWSNTEAFF.

The V and J genes are TRBV29-1 and TRBJ2-1; no clear D. CDR3 length: 13 amino acids. The germline gives CDR1 SQVTM, CDR2 ANQGSEA. V lost 5 bases to trimming and J lost 6 bases, with 14 bases between them. CDR3 DNA sequence: TGCAGCGTTCGGGTAGACTCCCTCAATGAGCAGTTCTTC. Amino acid sequence: CSVRVDSLNEQFF.

This clone was counted a single time. The chain joins TRBV27 to TRBJ2-7; D possibly corresponds to TRBD1 (6 bases). The V gene's germline CDR1 is MNHEY and CDR2 SMNVEV (reference sequence). The CDR3 covers 14 residues. The V and J ends lost 3 bases and 4 bases respectively, with 13 bases between them. CDR3 region: CASSFLGARYEQYF. The CDR3 DNA reads TGTGCCAGCAGTTTTTTGGGGGCGCGGTACGAGCAGTACTTC.

The chain combines TRBV27 with TRBJ2-4; D may be TRBD2 (6 bases). The germline V and J ends were trimmed by 5 bases and 1 base, with 24 bases remaining between them. This CDR3 spans 19 amino acids. Germline V CDR1 and CDR2: MNHEY, SMNVEV (reference sequence). The CDR3 nucleotides are TGTGCCAGCAGTCCCGGACTAAATTGGTCTCCGGTGGCCAAAAACATTCAGTACTTC. Its translation is CASSPGLNWSPVAKNIQYF.